These 26 T cell receptor beta chains were all obtained from the same sample, sequenced in a study of blood T cell repertoires in COVID-19. Produced via immunoSEQ multiplex PCR; TCRdb's table is partial and in-frame only. Found here are under 350,000 clones, about 85% of them singletons; the top ten hold roughly 13%. Sequenced: peripheral blood. The receptors originated from a human donor in a cohort sampled during active COVID-19.

CDR3 protein: CASSPPGTRNTEAFF. CDR3 DNA sequence: TGTGCCAGCTCACCACCCGGGACACGGAACACTGAAGCTTTCTTT. The chain recombines TRBV18 with TRBJ1-1; perhaps TRBD1 as D (6 bases). Trimming removed 0 bases at V and 1 base at J, with 9 bases between. Germline CDR1 reads KGHSH; CDR2 reads LQKENI. The CDR3 loop spans 15 amino acids.

This chain connects TRBV5-1 to TRBJ2-7, with 9 bases that match TRBD2. Trimming took 0 bases from V and 3 from J; bases not matched to a gene: 4. Germline lookup yields CDR1 SGHRS and CDR2 YFSETQ. The CDR3 totals 15 residues. CDR3 DNA: TGCGCCAGCAGCTTGGGACTAGCGGTGAGCTACGAGCAGTACTTC. Translation: CASSLGLAVSYEQYF. The variable domain in full, completed from reference TRBV5-1 and TRBJ2-7, reads KAGVTQTPRYLIKTRGQQVTLSCSPISGHRSVSWYQQTPGQGLQFLFEYFSETQRNKGNFPGRFSGRQFSNSRSEMNVSTLELGDSALYLCASSLGLAVSYEQYFGPGTRLTVT.

The CDR3 DNA is TGTGCCAGCAGCGTAGGAGGGGACATGAATCAGCCCCAGCATTTT. Its translation is CASSVGGDMNQPQHF. The J gene is TRBJ1-5, the V gene TRBV9; D might be TRBD1 (6 bases). Deletions cut 0 bases from V and 4 bases from J, with 11 bases between. The CDR3 has 15 residues. In germline, CDR1 is SGDLS, CDR2 YYNGEE. The variable domain in full, with the rest retrieved from reference TRBV9 and TRBJ1-5, is DSGVTQTPKHLITATGQRVTLRCSPRSGDLSVYWYQQSLDQGLQFLIQYYNGEERAKGNILERFSAQQFPDLHSELNLSSLELGDSALYFCASSVGGDMNQPQHFGDGTRLSIL.

The rearrangement uses TRBV3-1 (or the pseudogene TRBV3-2) and TRBJ1-2, with 10 bases identical to TRBD1. CDR1 and CDR2 (germline): LGHDT, YNNKEL (reference sequence). The junction had 7 bases not matched to a gene; V was cut back by 4 bases and J by 5 bases. This CDR3 is 15 amino acids long. Here the CDR3 reads CASSLRGGQGYGYTF. In DNA, the CDR3 is TGTGCCAGCAGCCTCCGGGGGGGACAGGGGTATGGCTACACCTTC.

The gene calls are TRBV7-2 and TRBJ2-7, with TRBD2 identical over 8 bases. Germline CDR1 reads SGHTA; CDR2 reads FQGNSA. CDR3 length: 17 residues. V trimming: 5 bases; J trimming: 5 bases; junction bases outside the gene matches: 17. The CDR3 sequence is CASSTLPSPGTSHEQYF. CDR3 sequence (DNA): TGTGCCAGCAGCACTCTACCCTCCCCCGGGACTAGTCACGAGCAGTACTTC.

V gene TRBV29-1 combines with J gene TRBJ2-7; 8 nucleotides align to TRBD1. Per the germline V gene, CDR1 is SQVTM and CDR2 is ANQGSEA. The CDR3 is 12 amino acids. V lost 4 bases to trimming and J lost 4 bases; unmatched junction nucleotides: 3. The CDR3 coding sequence is TGCAGCGTTGTAACAGGGGGTTACGAGCAGTACTTC. This encodes CSVVTGGYEQYF.

This chain connects TRBV2 to TRBJ2-2, with 7 bases matching TRBD2. The germline CDR1 and CDR2 sequences are SNHLY and FYNNEI. The CDR3 sequence is 16 residues long. V lost 7 bases, J lost 7 bases, and 15 bases stayed unmatched. The CDR3: CASTKLGLGKDGELFF. The CDR3 nucleotides are TGTGCCAGCACCAAACTTGGACTAGGGAAGGACGGGGAGCTGTTTTTT. The variable domain in full, completed from reference TRBV2 and TRBJ2-2, reads EPEVTQTPSHQVTQMGQEVILRCVPISNHLYFYWYRQILGQKVEFLVSFYNNEISEKSEIFDDQFSVERPDGSNFTLKIRSTKLEDSAMYFCASTKLGLGKDGELFFGEGSRLTVL.

In its sample, this clone was seen once. The rearrangement joins TRBV28 to TRBJ2-7; 7 nucleotides match TRBD1. The CDR3 consists of 15 residues. Trimming cost V 3 bases and J 3 bases; bases outside gene matches: 8. Germline CDR1 is MDHEN and CDR2 is SYDVKM. The CDR3 here is CASSLNRGAIYEQYF. In nucleotides, the CDR3 is TGTGCCAGCAGTTTGAACAGGGGCGCGATCTACGAGCAGTACTTC.

The chain combines TRBV7-9 with TRBJ2-5; 13 bases are a match to TRBD2. CDR1 and CDR2 (germline): SEHNR, FQNEAQ (reference sequence). This CDR3 contains 17 residues. The V segment lost 4 bases and the J segment 5 bases; nucleotides outside the gene matches: 10. CDR3 in amino acids: CASSSGTSGTWGETQYF. Written as DNA, the CDR3 is TGTGCCAGCAGCTCAGGGACTAGCGGGACTTGGGGGGAGACCCAGTACTTC.

This chain uses TRBV11-2 with TRBJ2-1; 8 bases map to TRBD2. Trimming took 1 base from V and 7 from J; bases not matched to a gene: 6. CDR1 is SGHAT and CDR2 is FQNNGV in the germline V gene. The CDR3 is 15 amino acids. CDR3 sequence (DNA): TGTGCCAGCAGCTTAGTTCTAGCGGGCTTAAATGAGCAGTTCTTC. It codes for CASSLVLAGLNEQFF.

The J gene is TRBJ2-3, the V gene TRBV21-1; whether TRBD2, the table's D call, matches the DNA was not checked. TRBV21-1 is designated a pseudogene. This CDR3 region has 12 residues. CDR3 residues: CASSPVVDTQYF. CDR3 DNA sequence: TGTGCCAGCAGCCCCGTAGTGGATACGCAGTATTTT.

The genes are TRBV7-2 and TRBJ1-2; no clear D gene. CDR1 and CDR2 (germline): SGHTA, FQGNSA. Trimming took off 7 bases at V and 8 bases at J, with 17 bases between the two ends. The CDR3 has 13 amino acids. The CDR3, as DNA: TGTGCCAGCAATCCGGTCGTGTCCGGGGGCTACACCTTC. It yields the protein CASNPVVSGGYTF.

This clone showed up just once. The chain has TRBV7-9 and TRBJ1-1; the D is unclear. With 5 bases removed from V and 1 base from J, the gap between germline ends came to 8 bases. Germline V CDR1 and CDR2: SEHNR, FQNEAQ (reference sequence). The CDR3 has 13 amino acids. CDR3 nucleotides: TGTGCCAGCAGCCTTGAGGGGAACACTGAAGCTTTCTTT. Amino acid sequence: CASSLEGNTEAFF.

This clone was recorded only once. CDR3 DNA: TGTGCCAGCTCGAAGAGTCTCTTGGATGAGCAGTTCTTC. Amino acid sequence: CASSKSLLDEQFF. The rearrangement joins TRBV18 to TRBJ2-1; D is unclear. With 6 bases removed from V and 8 bases from J, the gap between germline ends came to 14 bases. CDR1 is KGHSH and CDR2 is LQKENI in the germline V gene. The CDR3 length is 13 residues.

The chain links TRBV5-1 to TRBJ2-1, with TRBD2 matching 10 bases. The CDR3 contains 18 residues. In germline, CDR1 is SGHRS, CDR2 YFSETQ. V was clipped by 2 bases and J by 5 bases; unmatched bases: 13. This chain's CDR3 is CASSFSSILAGRNNEQFF. CDR3 nucleotides: TGCGCCAGCAGCTTCTCGAGTATACTAGCGGGACGGAACAATGAGCAGTTCTTC.

This chain links TRBV4-2 with TRBJ2-3, with 10 bases matching TRBD2. This CDR3 region has 17 residues. J was trimmed by 5 bases and V by 1 base; bases with no gene match: 9. Germline V gives CDR1 LGHNA, CDR2 YNFKEQ. The CDR3, as DNA: TGTGCCAGCAGCCAAGCCTGGGGTAGCGGGAGGAGAGATACGCAGTATTTT. This gives the protein CASSQAWGSGRRDTQYF.

The rearrangement links TRBV7-8 to TRBJ2-1, with TRBD2 identical over 11 bases. The ends lost 2 bases at V and 12 bases at J; junction bases unmatched: 12. CDR1 SGHVS and CDR2 FQNEAQ come from the germline V gene. CDR3 length: 16 amino acids. In nucleotides, the CDR3 is TGTGCCAGCAGCTTACTAGGACTAGCGGGCCTGACGGGGCAGTTCTTC. Encoded protein: CASSLLGLAGLTGQFF.

This clone has more than one count but fewer than ten. The rearrangement links TRBV6-1 to TRBJ2-3; TRBD1 might be the D (6 bases). V lost 0 bases to trimming and J lost 3 bases, with 13 bases between them. This CDR3 comprises 16 residues. Germline assignment: CDR1 MNHNS and CDR2 SASEGT. The DNA of the CDR3 is TGTGCCAGCAGTGAAGCCCAGGGGAGAGGGACAGATACGCAGTATTTT. Encoded protein: CASSEAQGRGTDTQYF.

The CDR3 sequence: CATVPGGSSREQFF. CDR3 coding DNA: TGTGCCACTGTGCCGGGAGGCTCCTCTAGGGAGCAGTTCTTC. The chain carries TRBV19 and TRBJ2-1, with 7 bases identical to TRBD2. Germline lookup yields CDR1 LNHDA and CDR2 SQIVND (reference sequence). Trimming removed 10 bases from V and 10 bases from J; junction bases left unmatched: 16. The CDR3 consists of 14 residues. Together with reference TRBV19 and TRBJ2-1, the CDR3 gives the full variable domain: DGGITQSPKYLFRKEGQNVTLSCEQNLNHDAMYWYRQDPGQGLRLIYYSQIVNDFQKGDIAEGYSVSREKKESFPLTVTSAQKNPTAFYLCATVPGGSSREQFFGPGTRLTVL.

CDR3 nucleotides: TGTGCCAGCAGCGCATACAGGGAAAATTATGGCTACACCTTC. It yields the protein CASSAYRENYGYTF. The chain joins TRBV5-6 to TRBJ1-2, with a tentative D call TRBD1 (6 bases). The CDR3 length is 14 residues. Trimming cost V 4 bases and J 5 bases, with 15 bases left between them. CDR1 and CDR2 from the germline V gene are SGHDT and YYEEEE.

V usage is TRBV11-2 and J usage is TRBJ2-3, with TRBD2 identical over 7 bases. This CDR3 is 16 amino acids long. Germline CDR1 and CDR2: SGHAT and FQNNGV. With 3 bases clipped from V and 3 bases from J, the junction kept 9 bases outside the gene matches. The CDR3 DNA reads TGTGCCAGCAGCTTTGGGGAGGGTAAAGCGACAGATACGCAGTATTTT. This translates into CASSFGEGKATDTQYF.

This chain uses TRBV6-5 with TRBJ1-6; D is undetermined. V lost 7 bases and J 7 bases, leaving 11 bases between the germline ends. Germline lookup yields CDR1 MNHEY and CDR2 SVGAGI. This CDR3 spans 13 amino acids. CDR3 residues: CASTKEENSPLHF. CDR3 nucleotides: TGTGCCAGCACGAAGGAGGAGAATTCACCCCTCCACTTT.

The J gene is TRBJ2-6, the V gene TRBV7-2; D may be TRBD1 (6 bases). V lost 4 bases to trimming and J lost 10 bases, with 11 bases between them. This CDR3 has 13 residues. From germline, CDR1 is SGHTA and CDR2 FQGNSA. CDR3 coding DNA: TGTGCCAGCAGCTCCGGGACACAGAACGTCCTGACTTTC. The encoded protein is CASSSGTQNVLTF.

The chain has TRBV7-9 and TRBJ2-1; 7 nucleotides agree with TRBD2. The V gene's germline CDR1 is SEHNR and CDR2 FQNEAQ (reference sequence). The J segment lost 6 bases and the V segment lost 5 bases, leaving 7 bases of the junction unmatched. The CDR3 extends over 14 amino acids. CDR3 sequence (DNA): TGTGCCAGCAGCCCGCGGGAGTTTGCCAATGAGCAGTTCTTC. Protein product: CASSPREFANEQFF. The entire variable domain, with the rest obtained from reference TRBV7-9 and TRBJ2-1, is as follows: DTGVSQNPRHKITKRGQNVTFRCDPISEHNRLYWYRQTLGQGPEFLTYFQNEAQLEKSRLLSDRFSAERPKGSFSTLEIQRTEQGDSAMYLCASSPREFANEQFFGPGTRLTVL.

The chain couples TRBV11-2 to TRBJ2-7; 11 bases are a match to TRBD2. The CDR3 loop spans 15 amino acids. Germline trimming cut 5 bases from V and 2 bases from J; bases unmatched to any gene: 5. CDR1 SGHAT and CDR2 FQNNGV come from the germline V gene. CDR3 nucleotide sequence: TGTGCCAGCAGCCGTACTAGCGGGGGTCCCTACGAGCAGTACTTC. This translates into CASSRTSGGPYEQYF. Using reference TRBV11-2 and TRBJ2-7 for the parts outside the CDR3, the full variable domain is EAGVAQSPRYKIIEKRQSVAFWCNPISGHATLYWYQQILGQGPKLLIQFQNNGVVDDSQLPKDRFSAERLKGVDSTLKIQPAKLEDSAVYLCASSRTSGGPYEQYFGPGTRLTVT.

The genes are TRBV11-2 and TRBJ2-5, with 8 bases aligning to TRBD2. The CDR3 runs to 14 residues. V lost 1 base, J lost 3 bases, and 1 base stayed unmatched. From germline, CDR1 is SGHAT and CDR2 FQNNGV. The CDR3 DNA sequence: TGTGCCAGCAGCTTAGGTAGCGGGAAAGAGACCCAGTACTTC. Amino acids: CASSLGSGKETQYF.